Reported below is one T cell receptor beta chain. This specimen comes from a study of T-cell memory formation after mild COVID-19. Each CDR3 protein is one row after TCRdb ran MiXCR on the 5' RACE reads. The top ten clones hold more than 20% of a sample with 250,000 or so distinct CDR3 sequences, about 20% of them seen once. The sequenced sample was PBMCs or a T cell subset sorted from them (not recorded which). The origin of this receptor is a man aged 18 to 30 who had mild COVID-19 (a few samples of this study predate the infection). Cell type and time point are not known.

In nucleotides, the CDR3 is TGTGCCAGCAGCCGCTGGGACAGGGGGATCGTGAATACGCAGTATTTT. Amino acids: CASSRWDRGIVNTQYF. The chain combines TRBV7-2 with TRBJ2-3; 11 bases map to TRBD1. The CDR3 covers 16 residues. The V and J ends lost 5 bases and 7 bases, in that order; junction bases with no gene match: 11. Germline CDR1 is SGHTA and CDR2 is FQGNSA. The variable domain in full, with the rest retrieved from reference TRBV7-2 and TRBJ2-3, is GAGVSQSPSNKVTEKGKDVELRCDPISGHTALYWYRQSLGQGLEFLIYFQGNSAPDKSGLPSDRFSAERTGGSVSTLTIQRTQQEDSAVYLCASSRWDRGIVNTQYFGPGTRLTVL.